This T cell receptor (beta chain) was observed in a study of T cell repertoires in cytomegalovirus infection. Broader study findings: The ex vivo response was dominated by HLA-C-restricted CMV-specific TCR beta clonotypes.

The table lists this clonotype with many counts. Its antigen remains unknown. The CDR3 is 15 amino acids. Germline CDR1 is SGHTA and CDR2 is FQGNSA. Trimming removed 0 bases at V and 5 bases at J, with 13 bases between. TCRdb called the reads again in MiXCR, with one record for every CDR3 protein. The repertoire consists of about 740,000 distinct CDR3 sequences, with less than 40% occurring once and the leading ten covering about 2.8%. The chain uses TRBV7-2 and TRBJ1-1; D is perhaps TRBD1 (6 bases). What was sequenced was PBMCs. The origin of this receptor is a human donor in good health (CMV status not recorded). Some clones in this sample may be carry-over from other donors' samples. The DNA of the CDR3 is TGTGCCAGCAGCTTAGCTCGGGGGCATTTTACTGAAGCTTTCTTT. Residues: CASSLARGHFTEAFF.